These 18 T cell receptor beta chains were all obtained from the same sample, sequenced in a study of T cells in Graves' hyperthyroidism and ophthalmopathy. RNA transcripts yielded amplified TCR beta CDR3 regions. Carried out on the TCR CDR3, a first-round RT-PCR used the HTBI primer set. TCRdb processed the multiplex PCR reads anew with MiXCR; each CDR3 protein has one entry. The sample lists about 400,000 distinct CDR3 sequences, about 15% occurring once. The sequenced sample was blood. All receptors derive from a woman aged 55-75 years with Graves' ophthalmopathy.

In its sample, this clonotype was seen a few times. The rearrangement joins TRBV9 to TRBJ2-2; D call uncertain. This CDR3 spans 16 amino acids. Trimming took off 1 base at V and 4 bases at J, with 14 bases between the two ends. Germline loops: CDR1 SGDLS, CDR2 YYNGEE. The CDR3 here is CASSVTADESTGELFF. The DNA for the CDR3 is TGTGCCAGCAGCGTAACGGCCGACGAGAGCACCGGGGAGCTGTTTTTT.

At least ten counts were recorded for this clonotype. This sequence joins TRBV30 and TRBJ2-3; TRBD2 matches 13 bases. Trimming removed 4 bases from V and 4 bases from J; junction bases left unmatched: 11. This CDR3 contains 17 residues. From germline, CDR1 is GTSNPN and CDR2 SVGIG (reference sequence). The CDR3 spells CAWKPIPGTSGADTQYF. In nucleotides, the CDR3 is TGTGCCTGGAAACCAATCCCCGGGACTAGCGGGGCAGATACGCAGTATTTT.

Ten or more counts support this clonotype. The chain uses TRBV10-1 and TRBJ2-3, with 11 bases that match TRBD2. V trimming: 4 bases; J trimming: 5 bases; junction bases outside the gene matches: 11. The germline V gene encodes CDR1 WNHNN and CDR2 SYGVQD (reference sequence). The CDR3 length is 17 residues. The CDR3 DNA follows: TGCGCCAGCAGTGGCACTAGCGGGAGATTCCGGGGAGATACGCAGTATTTT. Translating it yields CASSGTSGRFRGDTQYF.

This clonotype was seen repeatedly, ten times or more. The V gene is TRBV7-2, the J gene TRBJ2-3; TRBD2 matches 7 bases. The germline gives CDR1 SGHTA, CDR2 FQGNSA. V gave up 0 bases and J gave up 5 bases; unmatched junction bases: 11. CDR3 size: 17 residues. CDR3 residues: CASSLAQGGPVLDTQYF. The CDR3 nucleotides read TGTGCCAGCAGCTTAGCCCAGGGAGGGCCAGTTTTAGATACGCAGTATTTT. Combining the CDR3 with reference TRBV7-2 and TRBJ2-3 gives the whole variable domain GAGVSQSPSNKVTEKGKDVELRCDPISGHTALYWYRQSLGQGLEFLIYFQGNSAPDKSGLPSDRFSAERTGGSVSTLTIQRTQQEDSAVYLCASSLAQGGPVLDTQYFGPGTRLTVL.

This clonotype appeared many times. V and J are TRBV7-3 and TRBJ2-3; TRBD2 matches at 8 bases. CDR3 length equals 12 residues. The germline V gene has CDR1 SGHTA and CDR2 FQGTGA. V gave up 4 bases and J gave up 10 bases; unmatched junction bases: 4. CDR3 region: CASSSGLAAQYF. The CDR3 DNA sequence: TGTGCCAGCAGCTCCGGACTAGCAGCGCAGTATTTT.

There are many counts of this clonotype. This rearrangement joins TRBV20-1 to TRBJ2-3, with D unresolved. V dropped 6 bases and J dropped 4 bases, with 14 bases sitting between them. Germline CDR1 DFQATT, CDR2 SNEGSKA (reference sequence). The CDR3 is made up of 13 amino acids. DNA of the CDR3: TGCAGTGCAACCGAGAGTAGCCCAGATACGCAGTATTTT. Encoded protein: CSATESSPDTQYF.

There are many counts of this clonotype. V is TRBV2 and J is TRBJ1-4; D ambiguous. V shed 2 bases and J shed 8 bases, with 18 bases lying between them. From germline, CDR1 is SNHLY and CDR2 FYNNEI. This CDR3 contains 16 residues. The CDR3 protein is CASSERPQPRAEKLFF. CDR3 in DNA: TGTGCCAGCAGTGAAAGACCCCAACCCCGAGCGGAAAAACTGTTTTTT.

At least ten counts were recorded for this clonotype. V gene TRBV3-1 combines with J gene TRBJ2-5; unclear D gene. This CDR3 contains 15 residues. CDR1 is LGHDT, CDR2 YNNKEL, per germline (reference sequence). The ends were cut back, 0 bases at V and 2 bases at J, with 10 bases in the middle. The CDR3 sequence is CASSQDLKQQETQYF. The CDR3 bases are TGTGCCAGCAGCCAAGATCTTAAACAGCAAGAGACCCAGTACTTC.

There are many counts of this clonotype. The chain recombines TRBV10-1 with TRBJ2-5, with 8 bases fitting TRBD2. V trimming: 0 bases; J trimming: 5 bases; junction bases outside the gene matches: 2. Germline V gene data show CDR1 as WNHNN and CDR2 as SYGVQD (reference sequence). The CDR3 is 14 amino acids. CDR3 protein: CASSESRGRETQYF. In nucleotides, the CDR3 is TGCGCCAGCAGTGAGTCACGCGGGAGGGAGACCCAGTACTTC.

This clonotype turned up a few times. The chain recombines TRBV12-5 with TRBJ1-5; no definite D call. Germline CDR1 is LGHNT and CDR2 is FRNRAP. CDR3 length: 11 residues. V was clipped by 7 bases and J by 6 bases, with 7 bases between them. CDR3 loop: CASAPLQPQHF. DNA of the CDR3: TGTGCTAGTGCCCCCCTTCAGCCCCAGCATTTT. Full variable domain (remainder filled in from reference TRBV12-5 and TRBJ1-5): DARVTQTPRHKVTEMGQEVTMRCQPILGHNTVFWYRQTMMQGLELLAYFRNRAPLDDSGMPKDRFSAEMPDATLATLKIQPSEPRDSAVYFCASAPLQPQHFGDGTRLSIL.

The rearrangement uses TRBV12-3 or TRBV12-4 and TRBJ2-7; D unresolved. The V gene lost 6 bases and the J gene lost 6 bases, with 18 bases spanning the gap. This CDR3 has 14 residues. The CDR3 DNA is TGTGCCAGCAGCCTTGGGCGCGGTCTCTCCGAGCAGTACTTC. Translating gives CASSLGRGLSEQYF.

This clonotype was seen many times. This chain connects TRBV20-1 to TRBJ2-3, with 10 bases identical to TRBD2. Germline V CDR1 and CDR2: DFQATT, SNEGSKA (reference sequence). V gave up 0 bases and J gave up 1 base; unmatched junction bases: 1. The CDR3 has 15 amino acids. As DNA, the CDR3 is TGCAGTGCTAGAGATCTAGCGGGGGGCACAGATACGCAGTATTTT. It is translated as CSARDLAGGTDTQYF.

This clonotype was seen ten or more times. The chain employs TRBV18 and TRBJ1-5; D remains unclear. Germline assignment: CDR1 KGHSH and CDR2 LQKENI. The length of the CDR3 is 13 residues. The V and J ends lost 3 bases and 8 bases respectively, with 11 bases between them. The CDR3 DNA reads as TGTGCCAGCTCACCGTCAGGAGGTGAGCCCCAGCATTTT. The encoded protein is CASSPSGGEPQHF.

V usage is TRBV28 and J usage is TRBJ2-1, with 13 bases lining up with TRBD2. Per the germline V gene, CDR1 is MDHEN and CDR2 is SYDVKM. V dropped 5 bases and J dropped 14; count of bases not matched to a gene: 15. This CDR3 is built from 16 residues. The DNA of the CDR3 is TGTGCCAGCAGTGATCGACAGGGACAGACTAGCGGGAGGAAGTTCTTC. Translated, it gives CASSDRQGQTSGRKFF.

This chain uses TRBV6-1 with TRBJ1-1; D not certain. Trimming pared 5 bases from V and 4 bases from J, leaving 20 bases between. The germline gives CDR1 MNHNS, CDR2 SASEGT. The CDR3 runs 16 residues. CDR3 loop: CASSTLGPSLGTEAFF. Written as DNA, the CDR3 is TGTGCCAGCAGTACCTTGGGTCCTTCCCTGGGCACTGAAGCTTTCTTT.

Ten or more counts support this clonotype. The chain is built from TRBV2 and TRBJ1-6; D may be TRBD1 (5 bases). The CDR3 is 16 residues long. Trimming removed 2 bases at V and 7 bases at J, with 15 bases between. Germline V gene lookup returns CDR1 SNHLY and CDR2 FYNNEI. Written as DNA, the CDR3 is TGTGCCAGCAGTGAAAGGGGTCGTCTGGTCAATTCACCCCTCCACTTT. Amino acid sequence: CASSERGRLVNSPLHF.

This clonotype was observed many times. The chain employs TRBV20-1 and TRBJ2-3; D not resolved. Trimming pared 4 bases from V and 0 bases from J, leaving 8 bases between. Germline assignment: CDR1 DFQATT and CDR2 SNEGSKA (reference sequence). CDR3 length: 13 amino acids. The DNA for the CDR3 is TGCAGTGCTACCGAGGCTAGCACAGATACGCAGTATTTT. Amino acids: CSATEASTDTQYF.

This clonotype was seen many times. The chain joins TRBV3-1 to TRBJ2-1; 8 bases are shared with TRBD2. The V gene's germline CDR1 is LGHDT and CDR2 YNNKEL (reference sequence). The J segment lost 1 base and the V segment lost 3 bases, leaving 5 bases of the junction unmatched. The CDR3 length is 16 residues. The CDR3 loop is CASSHPAGDSYNEQFF. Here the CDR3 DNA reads TGTGCCAGCAGCCACCCAGCGGGAGATTCCTACAATGAGCAGTTCTTC.